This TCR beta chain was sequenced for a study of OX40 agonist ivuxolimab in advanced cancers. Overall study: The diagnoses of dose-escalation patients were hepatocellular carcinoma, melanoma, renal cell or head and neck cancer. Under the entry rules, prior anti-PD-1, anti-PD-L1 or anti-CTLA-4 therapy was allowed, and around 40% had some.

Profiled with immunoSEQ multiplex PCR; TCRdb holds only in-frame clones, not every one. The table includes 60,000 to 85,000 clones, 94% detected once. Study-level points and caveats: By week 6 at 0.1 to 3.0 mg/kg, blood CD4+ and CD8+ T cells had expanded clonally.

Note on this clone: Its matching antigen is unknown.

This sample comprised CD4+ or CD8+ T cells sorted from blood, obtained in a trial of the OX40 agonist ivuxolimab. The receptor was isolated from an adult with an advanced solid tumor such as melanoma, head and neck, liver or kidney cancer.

The chain's CDR3 is CASSLGTSGGAVYNEQFF. The CDR3 DNA sequence: TGTGCCAGCAGCCTCGGGACTAGCGGGGGGGCCGTCTACAATGAGCAGTTCTTC. The genes are TRBV14 and TRBJ2-1; 16 positions match TRBD2. V lost 4 bases and J lost 3; bases outside the gene matches: 6. CDR1 is SGHDN and CDR2 is FVKESK in the germline V gene. CDR3 length equals 18 residues.